This T cell receptor (beta chain) emerged from a study of blood T cell repertoires in COVID-19. Sequenced by immunoSEQ multiplex PCR; TCRdb stores in-frame clones only, minus some. The table shows fewer than 450,000 clones, with around 89% occurring only once. This CDR3 contains 16 residues. CDR1 and CDR2 from the germline V gene are LNHDA and SQIVND (reference sequence). V lost 3 bases, J lost 8 bases, and 6 bases stayed unmatched. Source material: peripheral blood. The rearrangement uses TRBV19 and TRBJ2-3; TRBD2 agrees at 15 bases. The source of this sequence is a woman between 45 and 65 years old with COVID-19, enrolled during active disease. CDR3 sequence reads: CASSIPGTSGGTTQYF. The CDR3, as DNA: TGTGCCAGTAGTATCCCCGGGACTAGCGGGGGGACTACGCAGTATTTT. Looking up the rest from reference TRBV19 and TRBJ2-3 gives the full variable domain: DGGITQSPKYLFRKEGQNVTLSCEQNLNHDAMYWYRQDPGQGLRLIYYSQIVNDFQKGDIAEGYSVSREKKESFPLTVTSAQKNPTAFYLCASSIPGTSGGTTQYFGPGTRLTVL.